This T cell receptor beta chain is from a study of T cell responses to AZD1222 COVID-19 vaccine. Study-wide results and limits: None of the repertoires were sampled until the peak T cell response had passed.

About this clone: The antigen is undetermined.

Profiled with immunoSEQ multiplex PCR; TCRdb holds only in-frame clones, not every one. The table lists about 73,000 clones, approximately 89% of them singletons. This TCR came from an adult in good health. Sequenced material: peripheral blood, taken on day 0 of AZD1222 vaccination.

The CDR3 spells CASSKAGSSGNTDTQYF. The CDR3 DNA reads as TGTGCCAGCAGCAAAGCTGGGTCTAGCGGGAACACAGATACGCAGTATTTT. The chain has TRBV21-1 and TRBJ2-3; the table's D call of TRBD2 was not tested on the DNA. TRBV21-1 represents a pseudogene. CDR3 length: 17 residues.